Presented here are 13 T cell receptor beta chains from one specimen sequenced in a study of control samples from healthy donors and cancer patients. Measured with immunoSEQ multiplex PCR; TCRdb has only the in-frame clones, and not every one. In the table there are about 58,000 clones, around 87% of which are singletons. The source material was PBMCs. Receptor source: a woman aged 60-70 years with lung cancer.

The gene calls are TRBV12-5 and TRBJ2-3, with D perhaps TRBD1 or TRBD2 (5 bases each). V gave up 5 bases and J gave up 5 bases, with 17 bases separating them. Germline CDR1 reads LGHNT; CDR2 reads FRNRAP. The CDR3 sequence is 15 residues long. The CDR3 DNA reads TGTGCTAGTGGTGTCGGACATTACGAGGGAGATACGCAGTATTTT. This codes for CASGVGHYEGDTQYF.

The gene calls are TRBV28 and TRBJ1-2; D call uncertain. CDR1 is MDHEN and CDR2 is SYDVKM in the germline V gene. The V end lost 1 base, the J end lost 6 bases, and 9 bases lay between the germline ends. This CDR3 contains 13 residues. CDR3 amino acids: CASSLSAGNGYTF. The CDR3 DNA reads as TGTGCCAGCAGTTTATCGGCGGGGAATGGCTACACCTTC.

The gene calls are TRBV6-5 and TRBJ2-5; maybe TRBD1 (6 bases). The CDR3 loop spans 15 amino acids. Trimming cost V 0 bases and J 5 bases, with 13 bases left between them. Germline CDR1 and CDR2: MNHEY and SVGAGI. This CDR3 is CASSYSHNTGETQYF. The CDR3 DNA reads TGTGCCAGCAGTTACTCGCACAACACAGGGGAGACCCAGTACTTC.

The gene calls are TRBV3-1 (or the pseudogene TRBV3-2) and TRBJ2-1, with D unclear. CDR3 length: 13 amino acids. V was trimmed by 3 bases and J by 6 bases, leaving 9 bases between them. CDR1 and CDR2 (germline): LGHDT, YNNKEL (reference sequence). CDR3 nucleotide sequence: TGTGCCAGCAGCCAGGGGAATAGCAATGAGCAGTTCTTC. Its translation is CASSQGNSNEQFF.

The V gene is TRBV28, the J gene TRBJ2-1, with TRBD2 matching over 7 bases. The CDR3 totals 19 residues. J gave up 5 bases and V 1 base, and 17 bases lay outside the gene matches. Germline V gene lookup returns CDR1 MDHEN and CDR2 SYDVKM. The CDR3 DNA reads TGTGCCAGCAGTTTATCGGGGTTTTGGGCGGGAGACGCGGACAATGAGCAGTTCTTC. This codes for CASSLSGFWAGDADNEQFF.

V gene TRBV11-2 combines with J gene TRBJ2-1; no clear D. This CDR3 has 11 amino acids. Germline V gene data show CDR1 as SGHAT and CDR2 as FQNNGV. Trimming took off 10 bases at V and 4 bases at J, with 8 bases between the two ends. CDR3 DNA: TGTGCCACGGCCCAGTACAATGAGCAGTTCTTC. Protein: CATAQYNEQFF.

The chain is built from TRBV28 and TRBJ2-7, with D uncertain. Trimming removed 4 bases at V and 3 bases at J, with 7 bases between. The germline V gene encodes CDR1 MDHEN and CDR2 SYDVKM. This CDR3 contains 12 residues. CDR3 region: CASSSLVYEQYF. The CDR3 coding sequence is TGTGCCAGCAGTTCTCTTGTCTACGAGCAGTACTTC. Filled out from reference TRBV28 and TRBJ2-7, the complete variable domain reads DVKVTQSSRYLVKRTGEKVFLECVQDMDHENMFWYRQDPGLGLRLIYFSYDVKMKEKGDIPEGYSVSREKKERFSLILESASTNQTSMYLCASSSLVYEQYFGPGTRLTVT.

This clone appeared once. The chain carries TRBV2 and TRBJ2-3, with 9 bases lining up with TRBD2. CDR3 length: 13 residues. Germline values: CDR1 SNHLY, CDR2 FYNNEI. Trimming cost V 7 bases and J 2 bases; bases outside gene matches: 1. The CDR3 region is CASKRGVTDTQYF. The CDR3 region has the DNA TGTGCCAGCAAGCGGGGGGTCACAGATACGCAGTATTTT.

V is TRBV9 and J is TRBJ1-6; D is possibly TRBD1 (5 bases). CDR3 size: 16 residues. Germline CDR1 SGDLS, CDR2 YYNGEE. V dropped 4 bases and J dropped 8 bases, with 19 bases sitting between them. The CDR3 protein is CASSPHLRGGDSPLHF. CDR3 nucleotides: TGTGCCAGCAGCCCTCACCTCCGGGGAGGGGATTCACCCCTCCACTTT.

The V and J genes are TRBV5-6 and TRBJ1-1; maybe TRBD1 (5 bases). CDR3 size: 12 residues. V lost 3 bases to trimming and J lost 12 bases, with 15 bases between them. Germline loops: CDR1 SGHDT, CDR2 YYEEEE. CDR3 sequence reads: CASSYGTSESFF. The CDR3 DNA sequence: TGTGCCAGCAGCTATGGGACCTCGGAGTCTTTCTTT.

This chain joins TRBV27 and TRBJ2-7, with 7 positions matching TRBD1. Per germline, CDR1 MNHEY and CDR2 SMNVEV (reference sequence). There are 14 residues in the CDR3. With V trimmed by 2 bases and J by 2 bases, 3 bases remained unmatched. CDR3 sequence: CASSLAGTAYEQYF. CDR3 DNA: TGTGCCAGCAGTTTAGCTGGGACAGCCTACGAGCAGTACTTC.

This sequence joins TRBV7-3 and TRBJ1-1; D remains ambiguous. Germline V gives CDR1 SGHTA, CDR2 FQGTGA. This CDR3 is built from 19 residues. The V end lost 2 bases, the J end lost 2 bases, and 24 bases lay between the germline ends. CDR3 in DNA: TGTGCCAGCAGCTTACAACCCTTGGGGATCCTGGGAATAAACACTGAAGCTTTCTTT. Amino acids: CASSLQPLGILGINTEAFF.

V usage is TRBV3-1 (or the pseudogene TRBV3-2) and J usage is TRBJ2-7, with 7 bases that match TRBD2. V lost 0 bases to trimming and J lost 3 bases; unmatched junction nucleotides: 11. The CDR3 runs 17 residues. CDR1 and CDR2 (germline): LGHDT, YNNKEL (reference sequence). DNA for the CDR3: TGTGCCAGCAGCCAAGATCGTAGGGCTAGCGGATACTACGAGCAGTACTTC. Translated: CASSQDRRASGYYEQYF.